The 18 T cell receptor beta chains presented below share a single source sample, sequenced in a study of cytomegalovirus exposure and HLA in healthy donors. Method: immunoSEQ multiplex PCR; TCRdb's copy keeps in-frame clones and lacks some. The sample records about 100,000 clones, over 85% being singletons. Sequencing was carried out using PBMCs. The origin of the receptors is a woman aged 18-29 years in good health and CMV-seronegative.

This sequence joins TRBV11-3 and TRBJ1-3; D remains unclear. This CDR3 comprises 17 residues. Germline loops: CDR1 SGHNT, CDR2 YENEEA. V dropped 5 bases and J dropped 0 bases, with 17 bases sitting between them. The CDR3 loop reads CASSAPFLGISGNTIYF. For the CDR3, the DNA is TGTGCCAGCAGCGCCCCATTCCTCGGGATCTCTGGAAACACCATATATTTT.

This rearrangement joins TRBV19 to TRBJ2-7; tentatively, D is TRBD1 (6 bases). CDR1 LNHDA and CDR2 SQIVND come from the germline V gene (reference sequence). This CDR3 is built from 15 residues. V was clipped by 8 bases and J by 5 bases, with 22 bases between them. CDR3: CASDTGITLPNEQYF. CDR3 DNA: TGTGCCAGTGATACAGGGATTACCCTCCCTAACGAGCAGTACTTC.

The chain combines TRBV4-1 with TRBJ2-7, with TRBD1 matching 10 bases. Per germline, CDR1 MGHRA and CDR2 YSYEKL. The trim removed 6 bases at V and 3 bases at J, leaving 8 bases unmatched. CDR3 size: 15 residues. CDR3 coding DNA: TGCGCCAGCAGAACCGGGACAGGGGCTGGCTACGAGCAGTACTTC. Translating it yields CASRTGTGAGYEQYF.

The chain employs TRBV6-1 and TRBJ2-2; a possible D gene is TRBD1 (5 bases). The ends were cut back, 9 bases at V and 2 bases at J, with 13 bases in the middle. CDR3 size: 14 residues. The V gene's germline CDR1 is MNHNS and CDR2 SASEGT. The DNA of the CDR3 is TGTGCCAGTCTTCGACAGATTAACACCGGGGAGCTGTTTTTT. As protein: CASLRQINTGELFF.

This chain connects TRBV19 to TRBJ1-2, with a weak D call TRBD1 (5 bases). Trimming removed 1 base from V and 5 bases from J, with 11 bases in between. From germline, CDR1 is LNHDA and CDR2 SQIVND (reference sequence). The CDR3 runs to 14 residues. CDR3 bases: TGTGCCAGTAGTATAGTCAGGGATGTTTATGGCTACACCTTC. It encodes CASSIVRDVYGYTF.

The V call is TRBV5-4, the J call TRBJ2-1; D unresolved. The CDR3 consists of 12 residues. Germline V gene lookup returns CDR1 SGHNT and CDR2 YYREEE (reference sequence). The V end was cut by 4 bases, the J end by 9 bases, with 11 bases between. The CDR3 spells CASSADNREQFF. The CDR3 bases are TGTGCCAGCAGCGCCGACAATCGTGAGCAGTTCTTC.

This chain links TRBV28 with TRBJ2-7, with 7 bases that match TRBD1. Germline V CDR1 and CDR2: MDHEN, SYDVKM. The CDR3 has 12 amino acids. J was trimmed by 9 bases and V by 6 bases; bases with no gene match: 8. The CDR3 is CASSYLDRAQYF. CDR3 DNA: TGTGCCAGCAGCTACCTTGACAGGGCGCAGTACTTC.

This chain joins TRBV7-3 and TRBJ2-1; TRBD1 aligns across 11 bases. Losses at the gene ends were 2 bases for V and 7 bases for J; bases not matched to a gene: 7. The CDR3 spans 16 residues. Germline V lookup: CDR1 SGHTA, CDR2 FQGTGA. Here the CDR3 reads CASSLADRGPLNEQFF. DNA for the CDR3: TGTGCCAGCAGCTTAGCGGACAGGGGGCCACTAAATGAGCAGTTCTTC.

This clone occurred once. The CDR3 loop reads CASSQDNLVGGYGYTF. CDR3 sequence (DNA): TGCGCCAGCAGCCAAGATAACCTGGTAGGGGGCTATGGCTACACCTTC. The chain combines TRBV4-3 with TRBJ1-2; a weak D match, TRBD1 (6 bases). The V gene's germline CDR1 is LGHNA and CDR2 YSLEER. Trimming removed 0 bases from V and 4 bases from J, with 15 bases in between. There are 16 residues in the CDR3.

V usage is TRBV10-3 and J usage is TRBJ1-3; D is uncertain. The germline V and J ends were trimmed by 2 bases and 0 bases, with 8 bases remaining between them. This CDR3 is built from 15 residues. CDR1 and CDR2 from the germline V gene are ENHRY and SYGVKD. CDR3 in amino acids: CAISEGQASGNTIYF. The CDR3, as DNA: TGTGCCATCAGTGAGGGGCAGGCCTCTGGAAACACCATATATTTT.

The V and J genes are TRBV2 and TRBJ2-1, with D tentatively TRBD2 (7 bases). There are 15 residues in the CDR3. Germline V gives CDR1 SNHLY, CDR2 FYNNEI. V was pared by 1 base and J by 2 bases, with 9 bases between. The CDR3 region is CASSEGGGAYNEQFF. The CDR3 DNA is TGTGCCAGCAGTGAAGGAGGGGGGGCCTACAATGAGCAGTTCTTC.

The genes are TRBV4-2 and TRBJ1-1; the D is unclear. CDR3 length: 14 amino acids. Trimming removed 8 bases at V and 0 bases at J, with 13 bases between. Per germline, CDR1 LGHNA and CDR2 YNFKEQ. The CDR3 bases are TGTGCCAGCGGGAGGCTCAGCCTGAACACTGAAGCTTTCTTT. Its translation is CASGRLSLNTEAFF.

V is TRBV12-5 and J is TRBJ2-1; no definite D call. Germline CDR1 and CDR2: LGHNT and FRNRAP. The CDR3 loop spans 9 amino acids. Between the trimmed V and J ends, which lost 7 bases and 13 bases, there was a span of 8 bases. This CDR3 is CASAPSQFF. The CDR3, as DNA: TGTGCTAGTGCTCCCAGTCAGTTCTTC.

V usage is TRBV5-5 and J usage is TRBJ1-5; no definite D call. Trimming pared 5 bases from V and 4 bases from J, leaving 16 bases between. Germline assignment: CDR1 SGHKS and CDR2 YYEKEE (reference sequence). The CDR3 extends over 15 amino acids. This CDR3 is CASSWEPLGNQPQHF. CDR3 nucleotide sequence: TGTGCCAGCAGTTGGGAGCCGCTCGGGAATCAGCCCCAGCATTTT.

The gene calls are TRBV6-1 and TRBJ2-2, with 9 bases identical to TRBD1. The CDR3 runs 15 residues. The junction had 6 bases not matched to a gene; V was cut back by 6 bases and J by 4 bases. CDR1 and CDR2 from the germline V gene are MNHNS and SASEGT. The CDR3 sequence is CASSFDRGGTGELFF. CDR3 bases: TGTGCCAGCAGCTTCGACAGGGGGGGCACCGGGGAGCTGTTTTTT.

The V call is TRBV27, the J call TRBJ2-7, with 9 bases that match TRBD1. The CDR3 length is 17 residues. V shed 5 bases and J 0 bases; nucleotides not matched to a gene: 11. Germline CDR1 is MNHEY and CDR2 is SMNVEV (reference sequence). For the CDR3, the DNA is TGTGCCAGCAGTCCCTTCAGTGAGGGACAGGGCTCCTACGAGCAGTACTTC. Translation gives CASSPFSEGQGSYEQYF.

The J gene is TRBJ2-1, the V gene TRBV7-9, with 7 bases fitting TRBD2. This CDR3 contains 14 residues. V was pared by 2 bases and J by 8 bases, with 6 bases of the junction left unmatched. Germline CDR1 and CDR2: SEHNR and FQNEAQ (reference sequence). The CDR3 DNA follows: TGTGCCAGCAGCTTAAGCGGGGCATACGATGAGCAGTTCTTC. Translated, it gives CASSLSGAYDEQFF.

V usage is TRBV4-1 and J usage is TRBJ2-3, with 9 bases fitting TRBD2. V trimming: 0 bases; J trimming: 10 bases; junction bases outside the gene matches: 8. CDR3 length equals 15 residues. Germline loops: CDR1 MGHRA, CDR2 YSYEKL. The DNA for the CDR3 is TGCGCCAGCAGCCAAGAAATAGAGGCGGGGGGGCCGCAGTATTTT. Protein product: CASSQEIEAGGPQYF.